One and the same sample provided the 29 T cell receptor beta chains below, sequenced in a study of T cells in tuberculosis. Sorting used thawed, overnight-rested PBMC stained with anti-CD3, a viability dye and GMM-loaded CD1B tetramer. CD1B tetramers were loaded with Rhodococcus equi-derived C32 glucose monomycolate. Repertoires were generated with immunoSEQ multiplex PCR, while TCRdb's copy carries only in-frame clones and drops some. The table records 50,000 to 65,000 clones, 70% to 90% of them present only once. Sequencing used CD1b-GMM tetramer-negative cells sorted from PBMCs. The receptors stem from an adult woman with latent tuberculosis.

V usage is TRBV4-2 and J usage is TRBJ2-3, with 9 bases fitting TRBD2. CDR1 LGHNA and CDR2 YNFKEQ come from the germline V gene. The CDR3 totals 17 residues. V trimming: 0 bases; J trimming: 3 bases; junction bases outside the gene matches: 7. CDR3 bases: TGTGCCAGCAGCCAAGACTCGGCCAGCGGGGGGACAGATACGCAGTATTTT. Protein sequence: CASSQDSASGGTDTQYF.

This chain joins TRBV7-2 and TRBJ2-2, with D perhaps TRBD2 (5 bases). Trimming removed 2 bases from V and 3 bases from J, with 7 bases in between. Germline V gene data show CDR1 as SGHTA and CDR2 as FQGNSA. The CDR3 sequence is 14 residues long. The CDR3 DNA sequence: TGTGCCAGCAGCTTACGGCGGGACACCGGGGAGCTGTTTTTT. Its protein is CASSLRRDTGELFF.

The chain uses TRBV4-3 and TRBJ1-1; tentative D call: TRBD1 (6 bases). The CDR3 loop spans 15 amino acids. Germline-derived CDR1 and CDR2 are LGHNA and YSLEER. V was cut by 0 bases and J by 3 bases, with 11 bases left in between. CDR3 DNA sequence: TGCGCCAGCAGCCAAGATCAGTCAGGGGACACTGAAGCTTTCTTT. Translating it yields CASSQDQSGDTEAFF.

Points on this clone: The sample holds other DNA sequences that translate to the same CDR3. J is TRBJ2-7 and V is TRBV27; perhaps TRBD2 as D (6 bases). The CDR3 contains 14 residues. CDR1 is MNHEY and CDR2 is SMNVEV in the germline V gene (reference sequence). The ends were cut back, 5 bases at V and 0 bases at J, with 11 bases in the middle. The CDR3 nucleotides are TGTGCCAGCAGTGACCGGGACTCCTCCTACGAGCAGTACTTC. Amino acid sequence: CASSDRDSSYEQYF.

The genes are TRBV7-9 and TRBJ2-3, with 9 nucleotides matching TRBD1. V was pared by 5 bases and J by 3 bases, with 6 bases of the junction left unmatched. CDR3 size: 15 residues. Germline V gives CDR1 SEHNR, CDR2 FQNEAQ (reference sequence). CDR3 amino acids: CASSPGQGGTDTQYF. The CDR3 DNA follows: TGTGCCAGCAGCCCGGGACAGGGAGGGACAGATACGCAGTATTTT.

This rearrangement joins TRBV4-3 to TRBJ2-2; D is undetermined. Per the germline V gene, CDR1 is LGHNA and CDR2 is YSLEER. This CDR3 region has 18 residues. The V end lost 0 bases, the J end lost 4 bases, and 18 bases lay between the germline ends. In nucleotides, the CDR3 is TGCGCCAGCAGCCAAGATGACTTCGGGTTAGAAGTCACCGGGGAGCTGTTTTTT. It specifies CASSQDDFGLEVTGELFF.

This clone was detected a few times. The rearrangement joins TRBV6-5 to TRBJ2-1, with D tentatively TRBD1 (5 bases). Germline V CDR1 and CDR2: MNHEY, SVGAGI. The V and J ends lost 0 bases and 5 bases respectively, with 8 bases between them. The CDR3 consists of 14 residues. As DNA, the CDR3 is TGTGCCAGCAGTTACTCCCAGGGAAACAATGAGCAGTTCTTC. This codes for CASSYSQGNNEQFF.

For the CDR3, the DNA is TGTGCCAGCAGTTACTCGTCTTCCTACAATGAGCAGTTCTTC. Amino acid sequence: CASSYSSSYNEQFF. The rearrangement links TRBV6-6 to TRBJ2-1, with unresolved D. Germline-derived CDR1 and CDR2 are MNHNY and SVGAGI (reference sequence). Between the trimmed V and J ends, which lost 0 bases and 1 base, there was a span of 4 bases. CDR3 length: 14 amino acids.

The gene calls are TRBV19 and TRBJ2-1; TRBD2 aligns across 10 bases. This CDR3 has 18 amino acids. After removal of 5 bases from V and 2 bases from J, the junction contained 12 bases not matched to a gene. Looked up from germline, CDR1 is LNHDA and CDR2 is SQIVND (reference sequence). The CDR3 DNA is TGTGCCAGTAGTCTATTACGCAGCGGACTAGCGGCCTACAATGAGCAGTTCTTC. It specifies CASSLLRSGLAAYNEQFF.

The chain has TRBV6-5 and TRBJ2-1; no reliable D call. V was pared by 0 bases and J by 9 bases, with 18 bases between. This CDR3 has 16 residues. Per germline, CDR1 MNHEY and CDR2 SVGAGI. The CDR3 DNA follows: TGTGCCAGCAGTTACTCGATGGCCAATTACCCCATTGAGCAGTTCTTC. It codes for CASSYSMANYPIEQFF.

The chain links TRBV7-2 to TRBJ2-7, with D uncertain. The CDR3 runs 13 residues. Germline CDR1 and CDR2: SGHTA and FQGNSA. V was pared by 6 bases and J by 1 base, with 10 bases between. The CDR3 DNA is TGTGCCAGCAGTTCAGTCGTGTCCTACGAGCAGTACTTC. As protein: CASSSVVSYEQYF.

The CDR3: CASSLIPTGRPYEQYF. CDR3 in DNA: TGTGCCAGTAGTCTAATCCCAACAGGCCGCCCCTACGAGCAGTACTTC. The rearrangement links TRBV19 to TRBJ2-7; TRBD1 is a possible D gene (5 bases). V was trimmed by 5 bases and J by 2 bases, leaving 19 bases between them. CDR1 and CDR2 from the germline V gene are LNHDA and SQIVND (reference sequence). This CDR3 is built from 16 residues.

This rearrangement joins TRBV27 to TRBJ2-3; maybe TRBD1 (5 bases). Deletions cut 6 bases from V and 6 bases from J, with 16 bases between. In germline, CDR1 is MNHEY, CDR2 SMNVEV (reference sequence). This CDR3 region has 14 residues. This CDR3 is CASRPHGPGDTQYF. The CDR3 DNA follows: TGTGCCAGCAGGCCCCATGGCCCAGGGGATACGCAGTATTTT.

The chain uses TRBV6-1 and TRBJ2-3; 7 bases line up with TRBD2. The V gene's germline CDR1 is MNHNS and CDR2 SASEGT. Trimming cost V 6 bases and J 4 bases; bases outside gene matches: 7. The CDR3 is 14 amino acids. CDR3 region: CASRGGSGADTQYF. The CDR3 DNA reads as TGTGCCAGCAGGGGGGGGTCGGGGGCAGATACGCAGTATTTT.

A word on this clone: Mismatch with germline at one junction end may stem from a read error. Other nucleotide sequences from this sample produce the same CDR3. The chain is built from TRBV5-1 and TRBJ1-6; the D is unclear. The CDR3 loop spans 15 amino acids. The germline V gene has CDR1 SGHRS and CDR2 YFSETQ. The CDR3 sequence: CASSLSGWNNSPLHF. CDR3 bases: TGCGCCAGCAGCTTGTCGGGGTGGAATAATTCCCCCCTCCACTTT.

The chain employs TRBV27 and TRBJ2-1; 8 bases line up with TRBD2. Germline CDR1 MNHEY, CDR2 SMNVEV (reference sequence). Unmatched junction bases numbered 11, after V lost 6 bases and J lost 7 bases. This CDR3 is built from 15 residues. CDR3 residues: CASSRSGRVVNEQFF. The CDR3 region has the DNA TGTGCCAGCAGCCGGAGCGGGAGAGTAGTAAATGAGCAGTTCTTC.

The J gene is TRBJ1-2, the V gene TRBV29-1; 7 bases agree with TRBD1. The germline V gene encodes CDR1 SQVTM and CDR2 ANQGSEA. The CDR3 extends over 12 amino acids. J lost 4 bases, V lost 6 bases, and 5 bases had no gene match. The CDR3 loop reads CSVGAGGYGYTF. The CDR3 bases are TGCAGCGTGGGAGCAGGGGGCTATGGCTACACCTTC.

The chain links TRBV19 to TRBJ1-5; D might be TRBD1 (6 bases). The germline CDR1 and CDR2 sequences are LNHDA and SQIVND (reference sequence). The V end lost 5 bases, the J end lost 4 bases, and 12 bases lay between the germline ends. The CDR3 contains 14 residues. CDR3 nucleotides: TGTGCCAGTAGTCCCTATACAGGGAATCAGCCCCAGCATTTT. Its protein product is CASSPYTGNQPQHF. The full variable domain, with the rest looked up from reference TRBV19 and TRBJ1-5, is DGGITQSPKYLFRKEGQNVTLSCEQNLNHDAMYWYRQDPGQGLRLIYYSQIVNDFQKGDIAEGYSVSREKKESFPLTVTSAQKNPTAFYLCASSPYTGNQPQHFGDGTRLSIL.

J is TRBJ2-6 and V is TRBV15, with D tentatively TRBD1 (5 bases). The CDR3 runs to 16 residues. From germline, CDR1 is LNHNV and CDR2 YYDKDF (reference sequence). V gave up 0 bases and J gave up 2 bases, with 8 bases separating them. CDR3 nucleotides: TGTGCCACCAGCAGAGATTCAGGGACTGGGGCCAACGTCCTGACTTTC. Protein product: CATSRDSGTGANVLTF.

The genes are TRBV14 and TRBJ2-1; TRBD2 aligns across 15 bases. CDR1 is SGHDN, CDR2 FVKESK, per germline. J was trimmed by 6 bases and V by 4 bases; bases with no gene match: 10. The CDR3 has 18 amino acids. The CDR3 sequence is CASSRVPGLAGGFNEQFF. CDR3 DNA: TGTGCCAGCAGCCGAGTGCCGGGACTAGCGGGAGGATTCAATGAGCAGTTCTTC.

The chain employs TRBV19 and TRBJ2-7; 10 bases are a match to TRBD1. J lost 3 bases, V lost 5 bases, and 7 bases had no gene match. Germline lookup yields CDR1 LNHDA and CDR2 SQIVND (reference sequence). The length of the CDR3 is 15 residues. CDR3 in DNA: TGTGCCAGTAGTTCTAGGACAGGGGGTCTCTACGAGCAGTACTTC. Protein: CASSSRTGGLYEQYF.

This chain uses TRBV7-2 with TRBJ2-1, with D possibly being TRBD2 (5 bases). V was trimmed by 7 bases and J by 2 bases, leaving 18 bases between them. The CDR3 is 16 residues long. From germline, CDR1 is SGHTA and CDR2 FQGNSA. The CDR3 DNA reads TGTGCCAGCACGATCTCCTCAGCGGCTACCTACAATGAGCAGTTCTTC. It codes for CASTISSAATYNEQFF.

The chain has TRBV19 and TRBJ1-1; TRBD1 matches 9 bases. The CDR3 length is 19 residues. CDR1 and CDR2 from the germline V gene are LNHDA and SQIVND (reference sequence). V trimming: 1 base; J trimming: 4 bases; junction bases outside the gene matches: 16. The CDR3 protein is CASSIGPGQGFAGATEAFF. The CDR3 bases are TGTGCCAGTAGTATAGGGCCCGGACAGGGGTTTGCGGGGGCCACTGAAGCTTTCTTT.

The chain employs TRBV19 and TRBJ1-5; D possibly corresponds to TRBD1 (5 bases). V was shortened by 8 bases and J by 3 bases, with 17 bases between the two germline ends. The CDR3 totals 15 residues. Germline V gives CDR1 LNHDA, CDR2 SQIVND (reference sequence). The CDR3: CASERRRGYNQPQHF. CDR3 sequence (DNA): TGTGCCAGTGAACGACGGAGGGGATACAATCAGCCCCAGCATTTT.

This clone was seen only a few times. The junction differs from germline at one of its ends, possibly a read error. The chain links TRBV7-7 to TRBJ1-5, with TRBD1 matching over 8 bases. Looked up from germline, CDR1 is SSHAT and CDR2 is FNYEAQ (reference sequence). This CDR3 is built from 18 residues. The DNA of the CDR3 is TGTGCTAGCAGCTTAGTCCAGGGGGCGGGTTCGAGCAATCAGCCCCAGCATTTT. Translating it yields CASSLVQGAGSSNQPQHF.

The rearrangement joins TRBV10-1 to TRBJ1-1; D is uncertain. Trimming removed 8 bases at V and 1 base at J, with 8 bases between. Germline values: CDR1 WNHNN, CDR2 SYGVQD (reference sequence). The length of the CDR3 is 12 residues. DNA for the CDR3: TGCGCCAGCCCGACTGAGAACACTGAAGCTTTCTTT. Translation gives CASPTENTEAFF.

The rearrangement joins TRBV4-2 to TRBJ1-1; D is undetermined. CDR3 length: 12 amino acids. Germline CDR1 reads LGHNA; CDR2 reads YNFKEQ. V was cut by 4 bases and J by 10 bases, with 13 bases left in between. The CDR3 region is CASSRARGGAFF. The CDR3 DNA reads TGTGCCAGCAGCCGAGCACGTGGCGGAGCTTTCTTT.

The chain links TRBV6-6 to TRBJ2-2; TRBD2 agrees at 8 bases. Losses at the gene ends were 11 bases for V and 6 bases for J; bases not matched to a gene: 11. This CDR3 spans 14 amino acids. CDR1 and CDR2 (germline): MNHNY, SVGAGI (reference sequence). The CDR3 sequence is CAGRGGREAGELFF. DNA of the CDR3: TGTGCCGGCCGGGGGGGACGGGAGGCCGGGGAGCTGTTTTTT.

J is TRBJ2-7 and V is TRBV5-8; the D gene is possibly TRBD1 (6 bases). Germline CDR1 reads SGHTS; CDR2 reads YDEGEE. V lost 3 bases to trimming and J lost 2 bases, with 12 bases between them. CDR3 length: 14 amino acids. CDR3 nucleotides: TGTGCCAGCAGCTGGGGGCCGGGACCCTACGAGCAGTACTTC. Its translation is CASSWGPGPYEQYF.